Reported below is one TCR beta chain. What it binds is unknown. An end of the junction does not agree with germline; a read error may underlie this. TCRdb reprocessed the multiplex PCR reads with MiXCR, giving one entry per CDR3 protein. The sample carries 150,000 to 200,000 distinct CDR3 sequences, 25% to 40% recorded once. The data belong to a study of breast tumors, draining lymph nodes, adjacent tissues. Notes on the study in general: Compared with basal-like, luminal-like tumors shared significantly more repertoire with nontumor tissue. Tumor TCR diversity was below lymph nodes but above nontumor tissue.

Germline V lookup: CDR1 SGHTA, CDR2 FQGTGA. This CDR3 has 12 residues. Breast cancer patients provided tissue from their axillary draining lymph nodes. The chain carries TRBV7-3 and TRBJ1-6; no firm D call. This TCR came from a female donor with breast cancer. Some clones in this sample may be carry-over from other donors' samples. The sample consisted of axillary lymph node tissue. The CDR3 protein is CASSPAGSPLHF. The CDR3 nucleotides are TGCGCCAGCAGTCCAGCGGGGTCACCCCTCCACTTT.